These 25 T cell receptor beta chains were sequenced from one sample in a study of blood T cell repertoires in COVID-19. Profiled with immunoSEQ multiplex PCR; TCRdb holds only in-frame clones, not every one. The sample consists of under 200,000 clones, 82% of them appearing once. Sequences were obtained from PBMCs or T cells enriched from blood (not recorded which). The source of these receptors is a woman between 55 and 75 years old with acute COVID-19.

This chain uses TRBV6-1 with TRBJ1-2; D gene uncertain. The germline V gene has CDR1 MNHNS and CDR2 SASEGT. The CDR3 runs 14 residues. Trimming shortened V by 2 bases and J by 4 bases, and 11 bases separated the two germline ends. The CDR3 DNA reads TGTGCCAGCAGTGAATTGGGAGTAGTCTATGGCTACACCTTC. Translation gives CASSELGVVYGYTF.

J is TRBJ2-5 and V is TRBV11-2; 7 positions match TRBD2. Germline V gene data show CDR1 as SGHAT and CDR2 as FQNNGV. V gave up 0 bases and J gave up 4 bases; unmatched junction bases: 2. The CDR3 runs to 14 residues. The CDR3: CASSLDGGGETQYF. CDR3 nucleotides: TGTGCCAGCAGCTTAGATGGCGGGGGAGAGACCCAGTACTTC. The whole variable domain, filled in from reference TRBV11-2 and TRBJ2-5, reads EAGVAQSPRYKIIEKRQSVAFWCNPISGHATLYWYQQILGQGPKLLIQFQNNGVVDDSQLPKDRFSAERLKGVDSTLKIQPAKLEDSAVYLCASSLDGGGETQYFGPGTRLLVL.

The gene calls are TRBV24-1 and TRBJ2-3, with 7 bases identical to TRBD2. J lost 2 bases, V lost 5 bases, and 15 bases had no gene match. This CDR3 contains 18 residues. CDR1 and CDR2 (germline): KGHDR, SFDVKD. CDR3 in DNA: TGTGCCACCAGTGCCCTTGGGCGGGGGTCAACTATCACAGATACGCAGTATTTT. This codes for CATSALGRGSTITDTQYF.

The chain is built from TRBV21-1 and TRBJ1-5. TRBV21-1 is flagged as a pseudogene. This CDR3 is 14 amino acids long. Here the CDR3 DNA reads TGTGCCAGCATGCCACGGGATAGCAATCAGCCCCAGCATTTT. Residues: CASMPRDSNQPQHF.

This chain joins TRBV30 and TRBJ1-5; D might be TRBD1 (5 bases). This CDR3 region has 13 residues. V was shortened by 0 bases and J by 7 bases, with 10 bases between the two germline ends. Germline V gene sequence: CDR1 GTSNPN, CDR2 SVGIG (reference sequence). The CDR3 protein is CAWSVGEDQPQHF. In DNA form, the CDR3 reads TGTGCCTGGAGTGTAGGGGAAGACCAGCCCCAGCATTTT.

CDR3 DNA sequence: TGTGCCAGCAGTTTGACAGCGGGAGGAAGTTACGAGCAGTACTTC. Translating gives CASSLTAGGSYEQYF. The J gene is TRBJ2-7, the V gene TRBV6-5; 9 bases agree with TRBD2. The length of the CDR3 is 15 residues. In germline, CDR1 is MNHEY, CDR2 SVGAGI. V trimming: 4 bases; J trimming: 4 bases; junction bases outside the gene matches: 8.

The chain combines TRBV2 with TRBJ2-2; D might be TRBD2 (6 bases). The length of the CDR3 is 13 residues. V lost 6 bases and J 3 bases, leaving 8 bases between the germline ends. The V gene's germline CDR1 is SNHLY and CDR2 FYNNEI. CDR3 DNA sequence: TGTGCCAGCAGGGAGGGACACACCGGGGAGCTGTTTTTT. Amino acid sequence: CASREGHTGELFF.

By its share, this clone is medium-sized. This rearrangement joins TRBV9 to TRBJ2-1; weak D call: TRBD2 (7 bases). V was trimmed by 9 bases and J by 0 bases, leaving 19 bases between them. This CDR3 spans 16 amino acids. Looked up from germline, CDR1 is SGDLS and CDR2 is YYNGEE. The CDR3 loop is CATSQGGGSSYNEQFF. In nucleotides, the CDR3 is TGTGCCACCTCGCAGGGCGGGGGCAGCTCCTACAATGAGCAGTTCTTC.

There are a few counts of this clone. The chain joins TRBV4-1 to TRBJ1-4, with D tentatively TRBD1 (5 bases). V was shortened by 3 bases and J by 3 bases, with 14 bases between the two germline ends. There are 16 residues in the CDR3. Per the germline V gene, CDR1 is MGHRA and CDR2 is YSYEKL. This chain's CDR3 is CASSHERQNPNEKLFF. In nucleotides, the CDR3 is TGCGCCAGCAGCCACGAGAGACAGAATCCTAATGAAAAACTGTTTTTT.

This clone was seen only a few times. The chain joins TRBV6-1 to TRBJ1-6, with 9 positions matching TRBD1. The CDR3 length is 18 residues. Trimming cost V 1 base and J 7 bases; bases outside gene matches: 11. Germline CDR1 and CDR2: MNHNS and SASEGT. CDR3 in amino acids: CASSEGTGDVFVNSPLHF. The DNA for the CDR3 is TGTGCCAGCAGTGAAGGGACAGGGGATGTATTTGTAAATTCACCCCTCCACTTT.

This clone occurred once. The chain has TRBV4-2 and TRBJ2-4, with unresolved D. The CDR3 runs to 14 residues. V lost 4 bases, J lost 2 bases, and 9 bases lay in between. Germline V CDR1 and CDR2: LGHNA, YNFKEQ. The CDR3: CASSPELTKNIQYF. CDR3 nucleotide sequence: TGTGCCAGCAGCCCCGAGCTTACCAAAAACATTCAGTACTTC.

The V call is TRBV21-1, the J call TRBJ2-7; TRBD2 reflects the table's D call only, with no check against the DNA. TRBV21-1 is designated a pseudogene. The CDR3 loop spans 18 amino acids. CDR3 DNA: TGTGCCAGCAGCACCCTGGGGGAGGGGCGGGAAGGAGCCTACGAGCAGTACGTC. Protein sequence: CASSTLGEGREGAYEQYV.

This clone was counted a single time. The CDR3 region is CASSYGGQGTGELFF. DNA for the CDR3: TGCGCCAGCTCTTACGGGGGGCAGGGCACCGGGGAGCTGTTTTTT. This rearrangement joins TRBV10-1 to TRBJ2-2; possible D gene TRBD2, 7 bases. With 8 bases removed from V and 4 bases from J, the gap between germline ends came to 17 bases. From germline, CDR1 is WNHNN and CDR2 SYGVQD (reference sequence). This CDR3 is 15 amino acids long.

The genes are TRBV2 and TRBJ2-7, with D uncertain. The CDR3 is 14 residues long. CDR1 is SNHLY, CDR2 FYNNEI, per germline. Trimming removed 7 bases from V and 0 bases from J, with 13 bases in between. The CDR3 protein is CASNSQAFSYEQYF. In nucleotides, the CDR3 is TGTGCCAGCAATTCTCAGGCATTCTCCTACGAGCAGTACTTC.

The chain links TRBV19 to TRBJ2-7; D gene uncertain. The CDR3 sequence is 14 residues long. Germline CDR1 and CDR2: LNHDA and SQIVND (reference sequence). Trimming left V 4 bases short and J 6 bases short, with 16 bases between. The CDR3 bases are TGTGCCAGTAGTACGGCAGGAAGGTTTAGCGAGCAGTACTTC. It specifies CASSTAGRFSEQYF.

This sequence joins TRBV7-2 and TRBJ2-7, with no clear D. Germline loops: CDR1 SGHTA, CDR2 FQGNSA. The CDR3 extends over 16 amino acids. V was clipped by 4 bases and J by 0 bases, with 16 bases between them. The CDR3 sequence: CASSSPRGSRSYEQYF. As DNA, the CDR3 is TGTGCCAGCAGCTCCCCGCGTGGTTCCCGCTCCTACGAGCAGTACTTC.

To note about this clone: Germline and junction disagree at one end, which may indicate a read error. The genes are TRBV6-5 and TRBJ1-5; the D gene is possibly TRBD1 (5 bases). The CDR3 consists of 15 residues. In germline, CDR1 is MNHEY, CDR2 SVGAGI. CDR3 bases: TGTGCCAGCAGTGACTCTTTAGGGGCCAATCAGCCCCAGCATTTT. Translated: CASSDSLGANQPQHF.

In regard to this clone: Other nucleotide sequences from this sample produce the same CDR3. This sequence joins TRBV7-9 and TRBJ2-1; 9 bases agree with TRBD2. CDR3 size: 15 residues. The ends lost 5 bases at V and 4 bases at J; junction bases unmatched: 6. Looked up from germline, CDR1 is SEHNR and CDR2 is FQNEAQ (reference sequence). CDR3 sequence: CASSPSGGPYNEQFF. The CDR3 DNA sequence: TGTGCCAGCAGCCCGAGCGGGGGGCCTTACAATGAGCAGTTCTTC.

The chain recombines TRBV11-2 with TRBJ2-5; possibly TRBD1 for D (6 bases). V lost 3 bases to trimming and J lost 1 base, with 9 bases between them. Per the germline V gene, CDR1 is SGHAT and CDR2 is FQNNGV. The length of the CDR3 is 14 residues. The CDR3 protein is CASSFSDSQETQYF. The CDR3 coding sequence is TGTGCCAGCAGCTTTTCGGACAGCCAAGAGACCCAGTACTTC.

The chain links TRBV10-2 to TRBJ1-5, with D perhaps matching TRBD1 (5 bases). This CDR3 comprises 13 residues. The germline gives CDR1 WSHSY, CDR2 SAAADI. The V end lost 4 bases, the J end lost 5 bases, and 9 bases lay between the germline ends. CDR3 in amino acids: CASSGGRDQPQHF. Written as DNA, the CDR3 is TGCGCCAGCAGTGGGGGCAGAGATCAGCCCCAGCATTTT.

The gene calls are TRBV7-8 and TRBJ1-1; TRBD1 might be the D (6 bases). Germline-derived CDR1 and CDR2 are SGHVS and FQNEAQ. V shed 1 base and J shed 4 bases, with 13 bases lying between them. This CDR3 has 15 residues. DNA for the CDR3: TGTGCCAGCAGCTTAGTCGGGGGAGGGGGCACTGAAGCTTTCTTT. Protein sequence: CASSLVGGGGTEAFF.

In DNA form, the CDR3 reads TGTGCCACCAGCAGAGGGGGACAGAGATTCTCCTACAATGAGCAGTTCTTC. Amino acid sequence: CATSRGGQRFSYNEQFF. V is TRBV15 and J is TRBJ2-1; 7 positions agree with TRBD1. CDR3 length: 17 residues. J was trimmed by 0 bases and V by 1 base; bases with no gene match: 6. Germline V gene sequence: CDR1 LNHNV, CDR2 YYDKDF (reference sequence).

Here the CDR3 DNA reads TGTGCCAGCAGCGTCAGAAGGGGTGGGGAGCTGTTTTTT. Amino acids: CASSVRRGGELFF. The chain uses TRBV9 and TRBJ2-2; weak D call: TRBD1 (5 bases). The CDR3 is 13 residues long. The germline gives CDR1 SGDLS, CDR2 YYNGEE. Trimming shortened V by 2 bases and J by 8 bases, and 10 bases separated the two germline ends. Together with reference TRBV9 and TRBJ2-2, the CDR3 gives the full variable domain: DSGVTQTPKHLITATGQRVTLRCSPRSGDLSVYWYQQSLDQGLQFLIQYYNGEERAKGNILERFSAQQFPDLHSELNLSSLELGDSALYFCASSVRRGGELFFGEGSRLTVL.

The gene calls are TRBV3-1 (or the pseudogene TRBV3-2) and TRBJ2-7, with a weak D call TRBD1 (6 bases). The CDR3 covers 15 residues. V was cut by 5 bases and J by 0 bases, with 14 bases left in between. Germline V lookup: CDR1 LGHDT, CDR2 YNNKEL (reference sequence). DNA of the CDR3: TGTGCCAGCAGCTGGGGGCCTTTTAGCTCCTACGAGCAGTACTTC. Translated, it gives CASSWGPFSSYEQYF.

This chain links TRBV6-1 with TRBJ1-2; 8 positions agree with TRBD1. CDR3 size: 14 residues. Germline V gene lookup returns CDR1 MNHNS and CDR2 SASEGT. The ends lost 10 bases at V and 2 bases at J; junction bases unmatched: 9. The CDR3 region is CATGIGTGNYGYTF. For the CDR3, the DNA is TGTGCCACTGGGATCGGGACAGGAAACTATGGCTACACCTTC.